The TCR beta chain described here comes from a study of CD8+ T cells in alopecia areata. Study-level information: For the treated group, dosing was oral tofacitinib at 5 to 10 mg twice daily. A 6-month period off drug followed tofacitinib, which lasted 6 to 18 months.

Extracted from the samples, RNA was reverse transcribed into cDNA to serve as the sequencing template. Using immunoSEQ multiplex PCR, the repertoire was profiled, and TCRdb retains in-frame clones only, with some absent. The sample contains over 15,000 clones, 60% of which appear only once. General study findings and limits: Compared with normal scalp, lesional scalp had higher clonality and more expanded CD8+ clones.

Notes on this clone: What it recognizes is unknown.

Trimming cost V 0 bases and J 0 bases, with 3 bases left between them. Germline-derived CDR1 and CDR2 are SGHRS and YFSETQ. CDR3 length equals 13 residues. Both peripheral blood and punch biopsies of lesional scalp skin were obtained from patients who had alopecia areata. The specimen sequenced was skin. The source of this sequence is a human donor with alopecia areata. The chain couples TRBV5-1 to TRBJ1-1; D is uncertain. The CDR3 sequence: CASSLGMNTEAFF. The CDR3 coding sequence is TGCGCCAGCAGCTTGGGGATGAACACTGAAGCTTTCTTT.